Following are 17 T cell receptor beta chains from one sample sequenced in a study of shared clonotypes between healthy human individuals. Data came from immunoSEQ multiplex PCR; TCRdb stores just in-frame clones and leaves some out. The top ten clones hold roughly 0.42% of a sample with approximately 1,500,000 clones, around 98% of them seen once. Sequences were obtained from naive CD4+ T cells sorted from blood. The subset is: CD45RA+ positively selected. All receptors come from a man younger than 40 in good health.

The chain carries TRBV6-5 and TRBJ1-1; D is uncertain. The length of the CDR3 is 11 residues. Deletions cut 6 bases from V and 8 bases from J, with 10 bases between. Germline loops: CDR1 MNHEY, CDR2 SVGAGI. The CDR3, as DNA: TGTGCCAGCAGAACTCCCAGGGAAGCTTTCTTT. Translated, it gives CASRTPREAFF.

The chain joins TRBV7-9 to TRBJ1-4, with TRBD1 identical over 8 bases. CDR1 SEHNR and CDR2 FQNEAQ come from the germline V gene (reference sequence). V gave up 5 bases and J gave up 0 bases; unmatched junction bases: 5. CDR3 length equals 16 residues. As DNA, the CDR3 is TGTGCCAGCAGCCCGACAGGGGCCGCAACTAATGAAAAACTGTTTTTT. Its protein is CASSPTGAATNEKLFF.

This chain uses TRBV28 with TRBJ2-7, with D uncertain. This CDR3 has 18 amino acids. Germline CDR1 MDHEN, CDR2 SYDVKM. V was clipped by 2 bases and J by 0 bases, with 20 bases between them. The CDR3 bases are TGTGCCAGCAGTTTACTTCGATTGACCGACAACGTCTCCTACGAGCAGTACTTC. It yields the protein CASSLLRLTDNVSYEQYF.

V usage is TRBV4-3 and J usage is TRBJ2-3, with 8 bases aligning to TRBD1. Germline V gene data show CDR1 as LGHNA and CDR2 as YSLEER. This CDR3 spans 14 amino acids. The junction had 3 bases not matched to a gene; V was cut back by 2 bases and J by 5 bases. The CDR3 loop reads CASSQRDRLDTQYF. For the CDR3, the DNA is TGCGCCAGCAGCCAACGGGACAGGTTAGATACGCAGTATTTT.

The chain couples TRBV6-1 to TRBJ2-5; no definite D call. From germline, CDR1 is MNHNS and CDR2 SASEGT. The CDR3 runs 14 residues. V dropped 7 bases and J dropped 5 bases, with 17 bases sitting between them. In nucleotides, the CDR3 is TGTGCCAGCATCAGAACCAACCTGGGGGAGACCCAGTACTTC. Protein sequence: CASIRTNLGETQYF.

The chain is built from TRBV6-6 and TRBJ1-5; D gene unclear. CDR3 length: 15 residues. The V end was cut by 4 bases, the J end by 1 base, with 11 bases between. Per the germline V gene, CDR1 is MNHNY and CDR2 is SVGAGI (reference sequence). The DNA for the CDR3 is TGTGCCAGCAGTTCCTTGGGAGGGAGCAATCAGCCCCAGCATTTT. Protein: CASSSLGGSNQPQHF.

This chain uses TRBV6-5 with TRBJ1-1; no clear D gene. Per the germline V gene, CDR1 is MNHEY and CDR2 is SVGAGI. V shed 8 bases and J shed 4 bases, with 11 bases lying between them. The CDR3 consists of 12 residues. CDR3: CASQSLVTEAFF. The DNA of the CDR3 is TGTGCCAGCCAGAGTCTCGTCACTGAAGCTTTCTTT.

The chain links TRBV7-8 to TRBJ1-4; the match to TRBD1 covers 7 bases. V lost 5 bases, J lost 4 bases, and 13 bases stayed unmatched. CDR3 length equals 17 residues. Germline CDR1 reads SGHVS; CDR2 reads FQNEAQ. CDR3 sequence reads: CASSPDRVRVHNEKLFF. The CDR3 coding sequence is TGTGCCAGCAGCCCCGACAGGGTGCGGGTTCATAATGAAAAACTGTTTTTT.

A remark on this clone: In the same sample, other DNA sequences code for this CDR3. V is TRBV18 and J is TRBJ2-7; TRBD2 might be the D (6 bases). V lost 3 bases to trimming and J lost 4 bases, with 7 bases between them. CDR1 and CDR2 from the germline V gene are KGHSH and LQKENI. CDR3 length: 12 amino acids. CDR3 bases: TGTGCCAGCTCACCGGGGAGGTACGAGCAGTACTTC. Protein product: CASSPGRYEQYF.

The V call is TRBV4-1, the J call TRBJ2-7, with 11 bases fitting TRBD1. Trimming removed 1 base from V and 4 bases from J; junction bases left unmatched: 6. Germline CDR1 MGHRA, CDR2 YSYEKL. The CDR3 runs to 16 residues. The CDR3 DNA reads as TGCGCCAGCAGCCAAGCGGGACAGGGGGAATTTTACGAGCAGTACTTC. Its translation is CASSQAGQGEFYEQYF.

As DNA, the CDR3 is TGTGCCAGCAGTTTTGGGTCAGGGCTCACCGGGGAGCTGTTTTTT. Translating it yields CASSFGSGLTGELFF. The J gene is TRBJ2-2, the V gene TRBV27, with D perhaps matching TRBD1 (5 bases). In germline, CDR1 is MNHEY, CDR2 SMNVEV (reference sequence). The CDR3 totals 15 residues. Trimming pared 3 bases from V and 4 bases from J, leaving 12 bases between.

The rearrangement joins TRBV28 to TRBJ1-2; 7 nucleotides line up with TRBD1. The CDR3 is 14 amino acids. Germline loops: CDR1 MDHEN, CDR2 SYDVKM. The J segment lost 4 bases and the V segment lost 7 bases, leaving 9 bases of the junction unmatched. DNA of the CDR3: TGTGCCAGCACCCCCGACAGGGTACCCTATGGCTACACCTTC. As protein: CASTPDRVPYGYTF.

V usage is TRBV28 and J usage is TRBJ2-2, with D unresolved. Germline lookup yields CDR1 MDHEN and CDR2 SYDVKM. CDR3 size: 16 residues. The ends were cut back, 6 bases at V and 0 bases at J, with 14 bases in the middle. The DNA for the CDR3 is TGTGCCAGCAGGTCTATGGATAACGCGAACACCGGGGAGCTGTTTTTT. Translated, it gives CASRSMDNANTGELFF.

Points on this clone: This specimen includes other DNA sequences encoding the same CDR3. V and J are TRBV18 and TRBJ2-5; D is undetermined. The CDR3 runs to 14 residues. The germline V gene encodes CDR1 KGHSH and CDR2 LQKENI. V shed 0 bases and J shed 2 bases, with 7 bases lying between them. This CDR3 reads CASSPPSGQETQYF. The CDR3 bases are TGTGCCAGCTCACCACCGTCCGGGCAAGAGACCCAGTACTTC.

Here the CDR3 reads CASTIRGSELFF. CDR3 sequence (DNA): TGTGCCAGCACGATCCGGGGAAGTGAACTGTTTTTT. The gene calls are TRBV7-9 and TRBJ1-4; no clear D gene. V was shortened by 7 bases and J by 12 bases, with 15 bases between the two germline ends. CDR3 length equals 12 residues. Per germline, CDR1 SEHNR and CDR2 FQNEAQ (reference sequence). Using reference TRBV7-9 and TRBJ1-4 for the parts outside the CDR3, the full variable domain is DTGVSQNPRHKITKRGQNVTFRCDPISEHNRLYWYRQTLGQGPEFLTYFQNEAQLEKSRLLSDRFSAERPKGSFSTLEIQRTEQGDSAMYLCASTIRGSELFFGSGTQLSVL.

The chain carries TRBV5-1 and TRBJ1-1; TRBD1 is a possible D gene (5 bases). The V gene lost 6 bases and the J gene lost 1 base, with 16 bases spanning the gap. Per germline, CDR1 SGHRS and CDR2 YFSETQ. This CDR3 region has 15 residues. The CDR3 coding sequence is TGCGCCAGCACCCCGGGAACAGGCTGGAACACTGAAGCTTTCTTT. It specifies CASTPGTGWNTEAFF.

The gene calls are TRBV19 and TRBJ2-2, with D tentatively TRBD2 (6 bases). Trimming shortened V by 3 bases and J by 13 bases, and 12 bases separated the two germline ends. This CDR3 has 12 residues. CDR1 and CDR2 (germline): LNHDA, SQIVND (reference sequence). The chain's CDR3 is CASSISFSGLFF. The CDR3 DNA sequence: TGTGCCAGTAGTATCAGCTTTAGCGGGCTGTTTTTT.